This TCR beta chain emerged from a study of CD8+CD57+ T cells in acquired aplastic anemia. Patients sequenced had flow cytometry evidence of CD8+CD57+ cell expansion. Comment on this clonotype: A read error may produce the germline difference seen at one junction end.

This CDR3 has 14 amino acids. From germline, CDR1 is SGHRS and CDR2 YFSETQ. TCR beta VDJ and CDR3 profiling used genomic DNA as template. MiXCR was run by TCRdb on the reads, yielding one entry per CDR3 protein. The repertoire consists of more than 250,000 distinct CDR3 sequences, with roughly 82% occurring once and the leading ten covering about 41%. Sequencing used sorted CD4+, CD8+, or CD8+CD57+ T cells (not recorded which) from PBMCs. The chain uses TRBV5-1 and TRBJ2-3; D is unresolved. This TCR was recovered from a human donor with aplastic anemia. In DNA form, the CDR3 reads TGTGCCAGCAGTGAAGCTTATAGCAATCATACGCAGTATTTT. It translates to CASSEAYSNHTQYF.